This TCR beta chain originates from a study of STAT5B mutations in CD4+ large granular lymphocyte leukemia. Study details: The CDR3 'QG' motif was associated with a particular HLA allele among healthy donors. Study conclusions and caveats: TRBV06-family usage was enriched in top patient clones (8/27) versus controls (2/35). CD4-sorted patient repertoires seemed more clonal than healthy CD4+ repertoires.

As for this clone: What it binds is unknown.

This was a survey-level run. Method: immunoSEQ multiplex PCR; TCRdb's copy keeps in-frame clones and lacks some. The table records 37,000 or so clones, nearly 90% of them present only once. The CDR3 covers 15 residues. Unmatched junction bases numbered 4, after V lost 0 bases and J lost 6 bases. Germline lookup yields CDR1 SGHTA and CDR2 FQGNSA. The receptor was isolated from a human donor in good health. V usage is TRBV7-2 and J usage is TRBJ1-1, with TRBD1 identical over 10 bases. The specimen sequenced was CD4+ T cells from blood buffy coats. Here the CDR3 reads CASSLASGTGAEAFF. The DNA of the CDR3 is TGTGCCAGCAGCTTAGCGTCTGGGACAGGGGCTGAAGCTTTCTTT.